These 18 T cell receptor beta chains were sequenced from one sample in a study of blood T cells in healthy people across ages. Alongside a J-beta primer mix, a sample-barcoded 5' primer served in a second PCR lasting about 7 to 11 cycles. TCRdb called the 5' RACE reads again in MiXCR, with one record for every CDR3 protein. The sample lists hundreds of thousands of distinct CDR3 sequences; approximately 40% were seen once. The sample taken for sequencing was blood. These receptors all stem from a man aged 80 or over in good health.

In its sample, this clonotype was seen a few times. The genes are TRBV7-9 and TRBJ2-6, with D maybe TRBD2 (6 bases). This CDR3 contains 19 residues. Germline V gene lookup returns CDR1 SEHNR and CDR2 FQNEAQ (reference sequence). V was trimmed by 5 bases and J by 2 bases, leaving 22 bases between them. CDR3 loop: CASSILGGTIITGANVLTF. The CDR3, as DNA: TGTGCCAGCAGCATCCTGGGCGGGACCATTATTACTGGGGCCAACGTCCTGACTTTC.

The rearrangement uses TRBV2 and TRBJ2-3; either TRBD1 or TRBD2 may fit D (5 bases each). The CDR3 sequence is 14 residues long. Germline values: CDR1 SNHLY, CDR2 FYNNEI. V dropped 6 bases and J dropped 0 bases, with 10 bases sitting between them. The CDR3 DNA sequence: TGTGCCAGCAGGGCCTGGGACAGCACAGATACGCAGTATTTT. Protein product: CASRAWDSTDTQYF. The variable domain in full, completed from reference TRBV2 and TRBJ2-3, reads EPEVTQTPSHQVTQMGQEVILRCVPISNHLYFYWYRQILGQKVEFLVSFYNNEISEKSEIFDDQFSVERPDGSNFTLKIRSTKLEDSAMYFCASRAWDSTDTQYFGPGTRLTVL.

Remarks on this clonotype: This may be a read error, as it is one base from a much larger clone. The chain joins TRBV7-2 to TRBJ2-3, with 13 nucleotides matching TRBD2. In germline, CDR1 is SGHTA, CDR2 FQGNSA. This CDR3 region has 17 residues. The V and J ends lost 2 bases and 1 base, in that order; junction bases with no gene match: 3. For the CDR3, the DNA is TGTGCCAGCAGCTTAACTAGCGGGGGGGCCTGCACAGATACGCAGTATTTT. Protein: CASSLTSGGACTDTQYF.

The chain uses TRBV20-1 and TRBJ1-1, with 8 bases aligning to TRBD1. V was pared by 6 bases and J by 0 bases, with 6 bases of the junction left unmatched. This CDR3 is built from 14 residues. CDR1 is DFQATT, CDR2 SNEGSKA, per germline (reference sequence). CDR3 protein: CSAPRQGLNTEAFF. The CDR3 bases are TGCAGTGCCCCCAGACAGGGGTTGAACACTGAAGCTTTCTTT.

The chain has TRBV7-2 and TRBJ2-3, with 14 bases aligning to TRBD2. The CDR3 loop spans 18 amino acids. The ends lost 3 bases at V and 6 bases at J; junction bases unmatched: 11. Germline V gives CDR1 SGHTA, CDR2 FQGNSA. This CDR3 reads CASSFGTSGRFIVDTQYF. CDR3 coding DNA: TGTGCCAGCAGCTTCGGGACTAGCGGGAGATTCATAGTGGATACGCAGTATTTT.

The chain recombines TRBV7-6 with TRBJ2-7, with D perhaps TRBD2 (6 bases). The germline V gene has CDR1 SGHVS and CDR2 FNYEAQ. The V and J ends lost 5 bases and 6 bases respectively, with 20 bases between them. The CDR3 has 15 residues. The CDR3 sequence is CASSTGPTGAGEQYF. The CDR3 DNA sequence: TGTGCCAGCAGCACGGGACCGACCGGAGCGGGCGAGCAGTACTTC.

The chain couples TRBV6-2 or TRBV6-3 to TRBJ2-1; D is unresolved. The CDR3 is 11 amino acids. Germline V gives CDR1 MNHEY, CDR2 SVGEGT. The V gene lost 7 bases and the J gene lost 10 bases, with 11 bases spanning the gap. The CDR3, as DNA: TGTGCCAGCACCAACTCCTACGAGCAGTTCTTC. This codes for CASTNSYEQFF.

This clonotype was seen more than once but under ten times. The gene calls are TRBV29-1 and TRBJ2-1; D is ambiguous. Trimming removed 8 bases from V and 6 bases from J, with 8 bases in between. The CDR3 sequence is 10 residues long. CDR1 and CDR2 from the germline V gene are SQVTM and ANQGSEA. In DNA form, the CDR3 reads TGCAGCACCCTCACCAATGAGCAGTTCTTC. It encodes CSTLTNEQFF.

This clonotype was seen only a few times. The chain links TRBV6-2 or TRBV6-3 to TRBJ2-5, with 9 nucleotides matching TRBD2. This CDR3 has 15 amino acids. Germline V gene sequence: CDR1 MNHEY, CDR2 SVGEGT. V lost 6 bases and J lost 4; bases outside the gene matches: 9. CDR3 coding DNA: TGTGCCAGCAGGTTAAGCGGGGGGTTTGCAGAGACCCAGTACTTC. Translation: CASRLSGGFAETQYF.

The table lists this clonotype with a few counts. V gene TRBV12-3 or TRBV12-4 combines with J gene TRBJ1-1; D not certain. This CDR3 has 15 amino acids. Trimming shortened V by 8 bases and J by 0 bases, and 16 bases separated the two germline ends. CDR3 in DNA: TGTGCCAGCTCCCGCTTGGGGAGTGTGAACACTGAAGCTTTCTTT. Its translation: CASSRLGSVNTEAFF.

The chain recombines TRBV5-4 with TRBJ2-5; possibly TRBD1 for D (6 bases). CDR1 is SGHNT, CDR2 YYREEE, per germline (reference sequence). V was clipped by 4 bases and J by 4 bases, with 14 bases between them. The CDR3 length is 14 residues. The CDR3 sequence: CASSVTGSGETQYF. The DNA for the CDR3 is TGTGCCAGCAGCGTAACAGGGAGTGGAGAGACCCAGTACTTC.

This sequence joins TRBV7-2 and TRBJ2-1; 9 nucleotides match TRBD2. In germline, CDR1 is SGHTA, CDR2 FQGNSA. The CDR3 covers 16 residues. V was clipped by 2 bases and J by 7 bases; unmatched bases: 9. CDR3 bases: TGTGCCAGCAGCTTAAGTCTTGGGACTAGCCAGAATGAGCAGTTCTTC. Its translation is CASSLSLGTSQNEQFF.

This chain links TRBV20-1 with TRBJ2-5, with TRBD2 identical over 8 bases. Trimming at V came to 6 bases and at J to 0 bases, leaving 9 bases not matched to a gene. The CDR3 spans 15 residues. Germline CDR1 reads DFQATT; CDR2 reads SNEGSKA (reference sequence). The CDR3 spells CSAPPGGGYQETQYF. The CDR3, as DNA: TGCAGTGCCCCTCCTGGCGGGGGGTACCAAGAGACCCAGTACTTC.

V is TRBV3-1 and J is TRBJ2-6, with D possibly matching TRBD2 (6 bases). V was trimmed by 5 bases and J by 2 bases, leaving 13 bases between them. Per the germline V gene, CDR1 is LGHDT and CDR2 is YNNKEL (reference sequence). The CDR3 loop spans 16 amino acids. CDR3 in DNA: TGTGCCAGCAGCTTCCAAGGAGGGGCTGGGGCCAACGTCCTGACTTTC. It encodes CASSFQGGAGANVLTF.

This clonotype was seen a handful of times. The rearrangement joins TRBV20-1 to TRBJ2-5; perhaps D is TRBD1 or TRBD2 (5 bases each). Germline V gives CDR1 DFQATT, CDR2 SNEGSKA (reference sequence). CDR3 length equals 15 residues. The ends were cut back, 4 bases at V and 4 bases at J, with 19 bases in the middle. CDR3 sequence (DNA): TGCAGTGCTATAGAGGTCAGGGCGGGTAGAGAGACCCAGTACTTC. This sequence encodes CSAIEVRAGRETQYF.

The J gene is TRBJ2-7, the V gene TRBV6-2 or TRBV6-3; 9 nucleotides agree with TRBD2. V gave up 8 bases and J gave up 4 bases; unmatched junction bases: 9. From germline, CDR1 is MNHEY and CDR2 SVGEGT. The CDR3 is 14 residues long. CDR3 protein: CASGPSGVSYEQYF. Written as DNA, the CDR3 is TGTGCCAGCGGACCTAGCGGGGTTTCTTACGAGCAGTACTTC.

The chain is built from TRBV27 and TRBJ1-1; D unresolved. V lost 6 bases, J lost 1 base, and 12 bases lay in between. CDR3 length equals 14 residues. Germline V gene sequence: CDR1 MNHEY, CDR2 SMNVEV (reference sequence). The CDR3, as DNA: TGTGCCAGCAGCTCCGGGAGGGCGAACACTGAAGCTTTCTTT. This gives the protein CASSSGRANTEAFF.

This clonotype was recorded a few times. The CDR3 nucleotides are TGTGCCAGCAGTTTAAATATAGGAACCGGGGAGCTGTTTTTT. Translated, it gives CASSLNIGTGELFF. The J gene is TRBJ2-2, the V gene TRBV6-2 or TRBV6-3; no reliable D call. The germline CDR1 and CDR2 sequences are MNHEY and SVGEGT. With 4 bases removed from V and 5 bases from J, the gap between germline ends came to 11 bases. The CDR3 is 14 amino acids.